This T cell receptor (delta chain) comes out of a study of Vδ1+ human thymocytes. Broader study findings: Thymic TRG and TRD repertoires appeared highly polyclonal, with Gaussian CDR3 length distributions.

This clone has just one count. The antigen remains unidentified. V lost 0 bases, J lost 2 bases, and 11 bases stayed unmatched. Germline V gives CDR1 TSWWSYY, CDR2 QGS. The CDR3 is 18 residues long. Sequences come from RNA converted to cDNA by reverse transcription. CDR3 amplicons came from multiplex PCR with pooled V-gene forward and constant-region reverse primers. TCRdb reanalyzed the multiplex PCR reads using CATT. This repertoire shows around 24,000 delta-chain clones, 25% to 30% found once; its top ten account for roughly 1.6%. The sorted cells were CD3+ Vdelta1+ Vdelta2- thymocytes from alphabeta-depleted thymus. Sorted Vdelta1+ thymocytes were about 98% to 99.6% pure.

The rearrangement uses TRDV1 and TRDJ1, with 8 bases fitting TRDD3. The receptor was isolated from a boy under two years old who had congenital heart surgery. Source material: Vdelta1+ gamma-delta thymocytes from the thymus. Subset specified: FACS-sorted CD3+ TCRalphabeta- TCRVdelta1+ TCRVdelta2- thymocytes. The CDR3 nucleotides are TGTGCTCTTGGGGAACTGTCTGTACTGGGGGGCCCGACCGATAAACTCATCTTT. It codes for CALGELSVLGGPTDKLIF.